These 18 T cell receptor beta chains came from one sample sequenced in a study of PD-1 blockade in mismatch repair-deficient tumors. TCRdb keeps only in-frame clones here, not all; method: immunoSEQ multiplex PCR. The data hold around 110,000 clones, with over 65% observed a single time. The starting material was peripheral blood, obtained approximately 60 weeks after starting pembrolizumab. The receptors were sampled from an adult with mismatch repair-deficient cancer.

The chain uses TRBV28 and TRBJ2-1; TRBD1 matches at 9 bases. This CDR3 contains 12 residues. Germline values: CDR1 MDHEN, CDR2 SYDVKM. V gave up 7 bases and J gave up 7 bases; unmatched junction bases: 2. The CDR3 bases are TGTGCCAGCACGGACAGGGGTAATGAGCAGTTCTTC. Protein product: CASTDRGNEQFF.

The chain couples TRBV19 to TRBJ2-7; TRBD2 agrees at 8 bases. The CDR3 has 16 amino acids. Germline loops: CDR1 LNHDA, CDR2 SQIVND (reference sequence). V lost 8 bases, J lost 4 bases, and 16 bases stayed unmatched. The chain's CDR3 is CASGDAGGGRSYEQYF. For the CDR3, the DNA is TGTGCCAGTGGGGACGCCGGGGGCGGGAGGTCGTACGAGCAGTACTTC. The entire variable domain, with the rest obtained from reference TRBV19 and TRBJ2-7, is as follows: DGGITQSPKYLFRKEGQNVTLSCEQNLNHDAMYWYRQDPGQGLRLIYYSQIVNDFQKGDIAEGYSVSREKKESFPLTVTSAQKNPTAFYLCASGDAGGGRSYEQYFGPGTRLTVT.

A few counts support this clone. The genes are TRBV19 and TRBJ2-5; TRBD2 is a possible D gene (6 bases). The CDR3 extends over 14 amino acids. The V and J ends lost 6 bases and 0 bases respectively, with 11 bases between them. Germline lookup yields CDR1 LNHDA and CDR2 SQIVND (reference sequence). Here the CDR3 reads CASSVASDQETQYF. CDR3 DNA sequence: TGTGCCAGTAGCGTGGCTAGCGACCAAGAGACCCAGTACTTC.

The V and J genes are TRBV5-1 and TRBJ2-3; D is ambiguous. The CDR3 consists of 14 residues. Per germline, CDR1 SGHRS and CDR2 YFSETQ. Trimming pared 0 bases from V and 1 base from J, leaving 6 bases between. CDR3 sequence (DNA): TGCGCCAGCAGCTTGGTGCCGGGCACAGATACGCAGTATTTT. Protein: CASSLVPGTDTQYF.

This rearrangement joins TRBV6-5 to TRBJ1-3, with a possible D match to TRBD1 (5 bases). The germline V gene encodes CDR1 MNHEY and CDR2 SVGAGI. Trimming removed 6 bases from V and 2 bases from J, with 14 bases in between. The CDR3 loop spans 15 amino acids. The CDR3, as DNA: TGTGCCAGCAGCCTCGGAGGGGCGACTGGAAACACCATATATTTT. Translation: CASSLGGATGNTIYF.

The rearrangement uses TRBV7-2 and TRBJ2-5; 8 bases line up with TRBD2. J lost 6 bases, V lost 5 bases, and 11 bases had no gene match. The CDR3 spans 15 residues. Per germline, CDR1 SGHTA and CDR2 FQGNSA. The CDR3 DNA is TGTGCCAGCAGCCAGGCGGGGGGCGCCTCCCAGACCCAGTACTTC. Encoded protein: CASSQAGGASQTQYF.

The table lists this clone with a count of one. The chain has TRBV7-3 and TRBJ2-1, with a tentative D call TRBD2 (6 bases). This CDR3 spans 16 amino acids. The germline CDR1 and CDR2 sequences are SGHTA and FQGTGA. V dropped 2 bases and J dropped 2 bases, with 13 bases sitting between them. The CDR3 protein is CASSLSGGTAYNEQFF. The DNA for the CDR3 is TGTGCCAGCAGCTTATCTGGCGGGACTGCCTACAATGAGCAGTTCTTC.

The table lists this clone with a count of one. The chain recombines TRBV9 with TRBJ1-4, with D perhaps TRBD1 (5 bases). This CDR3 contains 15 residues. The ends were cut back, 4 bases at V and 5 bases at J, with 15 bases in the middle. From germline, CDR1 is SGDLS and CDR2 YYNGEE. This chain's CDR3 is CASSNSPDRNEKLFF. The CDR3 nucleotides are TGTGCCAGCAGCAATTCCCCCGACAGAAATGAAAAACTGTTTTTT.

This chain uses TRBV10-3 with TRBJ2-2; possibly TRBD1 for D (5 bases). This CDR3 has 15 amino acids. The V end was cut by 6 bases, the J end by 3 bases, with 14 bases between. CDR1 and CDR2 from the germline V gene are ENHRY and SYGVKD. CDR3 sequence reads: CAIRPGNIDTGELFF. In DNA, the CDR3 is TGTGCCATCAGACCAGGGAACATTGACACCGGGGAGCTGTTTTTT.

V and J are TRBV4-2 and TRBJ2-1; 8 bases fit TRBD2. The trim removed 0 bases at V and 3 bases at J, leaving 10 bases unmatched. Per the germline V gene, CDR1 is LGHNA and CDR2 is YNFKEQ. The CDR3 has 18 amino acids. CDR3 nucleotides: TGTGCCAGCAGCCAAGATGGGCCAGCGGGAGCACACTACAATGAGCAGTTCTTC. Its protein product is CASSQDGPAGAHYNEQFF.

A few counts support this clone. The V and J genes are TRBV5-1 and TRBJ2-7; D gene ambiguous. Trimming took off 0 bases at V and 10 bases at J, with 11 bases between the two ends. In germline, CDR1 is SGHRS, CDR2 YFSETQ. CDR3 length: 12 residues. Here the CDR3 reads CASSLEPGPQYF. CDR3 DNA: TGCGCCAGCAGCTTGGAGCCAGGCCCCCAGTACTTC.

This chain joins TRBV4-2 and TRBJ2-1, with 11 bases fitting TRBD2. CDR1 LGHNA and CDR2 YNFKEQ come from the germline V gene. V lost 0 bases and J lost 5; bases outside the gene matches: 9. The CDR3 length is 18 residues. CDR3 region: CASSQEVLPSGGHNEQFF. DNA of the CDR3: TGTGCCAGCAGCCAAGAGGTCCTCCCTAGCGGGGGGCACAATGAGCAGTTCTTC.

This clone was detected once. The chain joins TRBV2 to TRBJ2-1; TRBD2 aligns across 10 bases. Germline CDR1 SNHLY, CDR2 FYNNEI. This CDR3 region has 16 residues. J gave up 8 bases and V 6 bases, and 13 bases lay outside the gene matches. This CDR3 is CASSETLAGLGYEQFF. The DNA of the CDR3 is TGTGCCAGCAGCGAGACACTAGCGGGACTGGGGTATGAGCAGTTCTTC.

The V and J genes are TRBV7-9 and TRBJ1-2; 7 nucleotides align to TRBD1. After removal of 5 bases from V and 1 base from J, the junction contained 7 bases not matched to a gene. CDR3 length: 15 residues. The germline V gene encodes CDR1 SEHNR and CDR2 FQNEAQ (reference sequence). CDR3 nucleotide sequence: TGTGCCAGCAGCCCCAGGGGGACTTATAACTATGGCTACACCTTC. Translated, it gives CASSPRGTYNYGYTF.

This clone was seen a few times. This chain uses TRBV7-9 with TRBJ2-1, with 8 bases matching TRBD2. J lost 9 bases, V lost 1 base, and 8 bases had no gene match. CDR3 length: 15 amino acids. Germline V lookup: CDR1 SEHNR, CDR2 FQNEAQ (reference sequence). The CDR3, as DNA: TGTGCCAGCAGCTTAGTGAGCGGGAGAATAGGTGAGCAGTTCTTC. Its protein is CASSLVSGRIGEQFF.

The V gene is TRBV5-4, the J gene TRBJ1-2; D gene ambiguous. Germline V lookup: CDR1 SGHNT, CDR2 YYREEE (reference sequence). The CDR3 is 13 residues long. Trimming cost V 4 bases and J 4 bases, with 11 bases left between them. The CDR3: CASSRTGTYGYTF. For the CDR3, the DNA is TGTGCCAGCAGCCGGACGGGAACCTATGGCTACACCTTC.

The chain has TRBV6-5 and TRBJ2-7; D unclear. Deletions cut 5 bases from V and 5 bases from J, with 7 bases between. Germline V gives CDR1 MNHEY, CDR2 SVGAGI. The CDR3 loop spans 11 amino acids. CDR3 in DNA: TGTGCCAGCAGTGAGTTGAACGAGCAGTACTTC. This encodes CASSELNEQYF.

Here the CDR3 reads CASRGTSGLVFYF. As DNA, the CDR3 is TGTGCCAGCAGGGGGACTAGCGGGCTAGTCTTCTATTTT. The chain recombines TRBV6-5 with TRBJ2-3; 12 bases align to TRBD2. Germline trimming cut 6 bases from V and 15 bases from J; bases unmatched to any gene: 10. The length of the CDR3 is 13 residues. Germline V gene lookup returns CDR1 MNHEY and CDR2 SVGAGI.